This entry describes one T cell receptor beta chain. Generated by immunoSEQ multiplex PCR, the TCRdb table keeps only in-frame clones and is missing some. The sample has roughly 77,000 clones, 92% seen once. The V and J ends lost 3 bases and 0 bases respectively, with 10 bases between them. The CDR3 contains 15 residues. Germline loops: CDR1 SNHLY, CDR2 FYNNEI. The sample belongs to a study of OX40 agonist ivuxolimab in advanced cancers. Study context: Three patients showed partial responses: one hepatocellular carcinoma and two cutaneous melanoma cases.

The receptor was derived from an adult with an advanced solid tumor such as melanoma, head and neck, liver or kidney cancer. The chain links TRBV2 to TRBJ2-3; a possible D gene is TRBD2 (6 bases). Sequenced material: CD4+ or CD8+ T cells sorted from blood, taken in a trial of the OX40 agonist ivuxolimab. CDR3 DNA sequence: TGTGCCAGCAGTGATCGCGGGGATAGCACAGATACGCAGTATTTT. Translated, it gives CASSDRGDSTDTQYF. Full variable domain (missing parts from reference TRBV2 and TRBJ2-3): EPEVTQTPSHQVTQMGQEVILRCVPISNHLYFYWYRQILGQKVEFLVSFYNNEISEKSEIFDDQFSVERPDGSNFTLKIRSTKLEDSAMYFCASSDRGDSTDTQYFGPGTRLTVL.